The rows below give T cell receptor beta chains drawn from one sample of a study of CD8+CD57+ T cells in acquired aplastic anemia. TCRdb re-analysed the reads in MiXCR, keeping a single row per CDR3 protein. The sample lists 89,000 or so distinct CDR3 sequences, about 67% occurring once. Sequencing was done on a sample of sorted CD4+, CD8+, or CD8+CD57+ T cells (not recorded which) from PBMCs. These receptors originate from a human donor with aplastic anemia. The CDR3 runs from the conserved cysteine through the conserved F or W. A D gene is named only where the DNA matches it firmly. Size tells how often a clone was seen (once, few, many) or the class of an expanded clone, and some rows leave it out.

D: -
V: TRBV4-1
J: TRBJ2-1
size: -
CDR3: CASSQESRPGNEQFF
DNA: TGCGCCAGCAGCCAAGAATCCCGTCCGGGCAATGAGCAGTTCTTC

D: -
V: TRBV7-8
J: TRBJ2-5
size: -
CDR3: CASSIRGGTANQETQYF
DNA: TGTGCCAGCAGCATACGCGGAGGGACGGCAAACCAAGAGACCCAGTACTTC

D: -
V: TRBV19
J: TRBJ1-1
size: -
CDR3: CASSIGQVNEAFF
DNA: TGTGCCAGTAGTATAGGACAGGTGAATGAAGCTTTCTTT

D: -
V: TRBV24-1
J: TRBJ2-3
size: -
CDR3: CATSVSQGTDTQYF
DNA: TGTGCCACCAGTGTTTCTCAGGGCACAGATACGCAGTATTTT

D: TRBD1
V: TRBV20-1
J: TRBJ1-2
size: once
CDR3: CSAKGSGDSSGYTF
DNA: TGCAGTGCTAAAGGCTCAGGGGACAGCTCTGGCTACACCTTC

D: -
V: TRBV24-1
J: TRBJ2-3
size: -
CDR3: CATSDLKGGTDTQYF
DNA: TGTGCCACCAGTGATTTGAAGGGGGGCACAGATACGCAGTATTTT

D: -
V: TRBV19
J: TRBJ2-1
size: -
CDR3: CASSNYNEQFF
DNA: TGTGCCAGTAGTAACTACAATGAGCAGTTCTTC

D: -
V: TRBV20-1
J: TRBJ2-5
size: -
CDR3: CSANARSIETQYF
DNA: TGCAGTGCTAATGCCAGGTCCATAGAGACCCAGTACTTC

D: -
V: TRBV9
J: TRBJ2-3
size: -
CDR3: CASSVDAGSYNEQYF
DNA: TGTGCCAGCAGCGTAGATGCGGGATCCTACAATGAGCAGTATTTT

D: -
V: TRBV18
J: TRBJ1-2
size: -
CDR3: CASNPTGGYGYTF
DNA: TGTGCCAGCAATCCGACAGGCGGCTATGGCTACACCTTC

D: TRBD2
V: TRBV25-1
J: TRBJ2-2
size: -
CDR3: CASSEFGGGNTGELFF
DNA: TGTGCCAGCAGTGAATTTGGGGGGGGTAACACCGGGGAGCTGTTTTTT

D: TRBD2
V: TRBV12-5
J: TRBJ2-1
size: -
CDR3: CASGPQGSGGYNEQFF
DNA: TGTGCTAGTGGACCCCAGGGGAGCGGGGGTTACAATGAGCAGTTCTTC

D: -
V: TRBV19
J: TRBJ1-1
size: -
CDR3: CASSIGQGTEAFF
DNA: TGTGCCAGTAGTATAGGCCAGGGTACTGAAGCTTTCTTT

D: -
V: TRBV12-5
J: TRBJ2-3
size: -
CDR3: CASGASATDTQYF
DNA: TGTGCTAGTGGTGCGTCCGCAACAGATACGCAGTATTTT

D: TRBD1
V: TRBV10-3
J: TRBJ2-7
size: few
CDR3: CATSGTGSYEQYF
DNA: TGTGCCACCTCCGGGACAGGGAGCTACGAGCAGTACTTC

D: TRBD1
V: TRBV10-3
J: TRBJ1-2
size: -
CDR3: CAISESLTGILGYTF
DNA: TGTGCCATCAGTGAGTCTCTGACAGGGATATTAGGCTACACCTTC

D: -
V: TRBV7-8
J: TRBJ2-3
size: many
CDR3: CASSFGDSADTQYF
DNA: TGTGCCAGCAGCTTCGGGGACTCGGCAGATACGCAGTATTTT

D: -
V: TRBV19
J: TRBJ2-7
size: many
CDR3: CATATPYRSEQYF
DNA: TGTGCCACCGCGACCCCATACCGCTCCGAGCAGTACTTC

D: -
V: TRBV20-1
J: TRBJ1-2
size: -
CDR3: CSARMELAGSHGYTF
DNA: TGCAGTGCTAGAATGGAGTTGGCGGGCTCGCATGGCTACACCTTC

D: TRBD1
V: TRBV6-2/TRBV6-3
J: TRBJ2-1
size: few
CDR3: CASSYPRQGPSSYNEQFF
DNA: TGTGCCAGCAGTTACCCTAGACAGGGACCGAGCTCCTACAATGAGCAGTTCTTC